The sequence of this T cell receptor beta chain was determined in a study of beta chain features in type 1 diabetes. TCRB transcripts that were expressed got sequenced, as all of the isolated RNA had been reverse transcribed. The table came from immunoSEQ multiplex PCR; TCRdb's copy has only in-frame clones and leaves some out. The data show 200,000 to 250,000 clones, about 25% seen once. The CDR3 length is 14 residues. The ends were cut back, 5 bases at V and 4 bases at J, with 12 bases in the middle. Germline V gene sequence: CDR1 MNHNY, CDR2 SVGAGI (reference sequence). This chain joins TRBV6-6 and TRBJ2-1; D perhaps matches TRBD1 (6 bases). Sequencing was carried out using central memory CD4+ T cells from blood. The TCR sequence derives from a man aged 25 to 40 in good health. The CDR3 region is CASSNPTGYNEQFF. The CDR3 coding sequence is TGTGCCAGCAGTAACCCGACAGGTTACAATGAGCAGTTCTTC.